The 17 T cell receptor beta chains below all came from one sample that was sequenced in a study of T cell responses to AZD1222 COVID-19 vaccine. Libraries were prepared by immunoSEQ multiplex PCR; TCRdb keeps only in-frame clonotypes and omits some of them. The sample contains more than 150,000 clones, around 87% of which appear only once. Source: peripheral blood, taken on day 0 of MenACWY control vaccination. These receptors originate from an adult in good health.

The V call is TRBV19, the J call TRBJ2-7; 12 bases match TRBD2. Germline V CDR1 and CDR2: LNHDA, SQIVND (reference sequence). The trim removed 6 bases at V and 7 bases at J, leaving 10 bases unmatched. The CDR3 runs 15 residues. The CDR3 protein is CASSTRLAGVEEQYF. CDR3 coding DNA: TGTGCCAGTAGCACTCGACTAGCGGGAGTGGAAGAGCAGTACTTC.

The CDR3 region has the DNA TGTGCCAGCAGCTCCCCCCGCGTGGGCGGCTATAACGAAAAACTGTTTTTT. It translates to CASSSPRVGGYNEKLFF. J is TRBJ1-4 and V is TRBV11-2; D remains unclear. In germline, CDR1 is SGHAT, CDR2 FQNNGV. This CDR3 is 17 amino acids long. V was cut by 4 bases and J by 8 bases, with 23 bases left in between. The whole variable domain, filled in from reference TRBV11-2 and TRBJ1-4, reads EAGVAQSPRYKIIEKRQSVAFWCNPISGHATLYWYQQILGQGPKLLIQFQNNGVVDDSQLPKDRFSAERLKGVDSTLKIQPAKLEDSAVYLCASSSPRVGGYNEKLFFGSGTQLSVL.

This chain's CDR3 is CAWSVSLGEAGELFF. The CDR3 DNA reads as TGTGCCTGGAGTGTATCGCTAGGCGAGGCCGGGGAGCTGTTTTTT. The chain links TRBV30 to TRBJ2-2, with D hard to call. This CDR3 is 15 amino acids long. Trimming shortened V by 0 bases and J by 6 bases, and 14 bases separated the two germline ends. The germline V gene encodes CDR1 GTSNPN and CDR2 SVGIG (reference sequence).

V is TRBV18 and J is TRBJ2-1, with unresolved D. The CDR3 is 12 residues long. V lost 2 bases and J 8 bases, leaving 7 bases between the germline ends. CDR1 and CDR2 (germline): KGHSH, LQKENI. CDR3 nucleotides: TGTGCCAGCTCACCAGGCCCCGATGAGCAGTTCTTC. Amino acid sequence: CASSPGPDEQFF.

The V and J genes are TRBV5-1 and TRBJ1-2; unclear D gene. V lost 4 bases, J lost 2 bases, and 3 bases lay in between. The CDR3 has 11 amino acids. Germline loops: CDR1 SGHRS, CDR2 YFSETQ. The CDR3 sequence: CASSENYGYTF. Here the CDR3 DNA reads TGCGCCAGCAGCGAGAACTATGGCTACACCTTC.

The CDR3 DNA is TGTGCCAGCAGTGTTGTCAGCTTGAACACTGAAGCTTTCTTT. It is translated as CASSVVSLNTEAFF. The gene calls are TRBV2 and TRBJ1-1; D ambiguous. The V end was cut by 4 bases, the J end by 0 bases, with 9 bases between. The V gene's germline CDR1 is SNHLY and CDR2 FYNNEI. This CDR3 spans 14 amino acids.

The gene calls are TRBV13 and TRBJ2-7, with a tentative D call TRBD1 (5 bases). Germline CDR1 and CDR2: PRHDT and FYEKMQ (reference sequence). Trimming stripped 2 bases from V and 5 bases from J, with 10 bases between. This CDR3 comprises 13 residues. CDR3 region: CASSLPGRDEQYF. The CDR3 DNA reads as TGTGCCAGCAGCTTACCTGGCAGGGACGAGCAGTACTTC.

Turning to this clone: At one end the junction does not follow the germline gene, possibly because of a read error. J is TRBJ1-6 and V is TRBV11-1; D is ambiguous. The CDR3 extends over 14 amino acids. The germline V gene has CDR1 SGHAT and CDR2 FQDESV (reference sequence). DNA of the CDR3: TGTGCCAGCAGCTTACAAGGGAATAATTCACCCCTACACTTT. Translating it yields CASSLQGNNSPLHF.

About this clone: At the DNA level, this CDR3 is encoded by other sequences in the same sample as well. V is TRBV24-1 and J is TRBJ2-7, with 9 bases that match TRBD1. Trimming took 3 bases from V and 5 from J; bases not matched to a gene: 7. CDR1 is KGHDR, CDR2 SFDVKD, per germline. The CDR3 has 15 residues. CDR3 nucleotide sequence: TGTGCCACCAGTGATCCCGGGACAGGGAACGACGAGCAGTACTTC. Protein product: CATSDPGTGNDEQYF.

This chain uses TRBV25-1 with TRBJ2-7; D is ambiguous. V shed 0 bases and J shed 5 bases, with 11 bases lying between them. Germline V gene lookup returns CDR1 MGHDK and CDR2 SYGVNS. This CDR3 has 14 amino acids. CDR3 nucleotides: TGTGCCAGCAGTGAATATGGGCCAGCTGACGAGCAGTACTTC. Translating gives CASSEYGPADEQYF.

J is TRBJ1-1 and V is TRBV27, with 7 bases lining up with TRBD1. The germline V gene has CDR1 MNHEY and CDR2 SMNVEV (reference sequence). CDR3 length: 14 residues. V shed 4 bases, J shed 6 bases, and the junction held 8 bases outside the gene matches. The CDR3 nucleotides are TGTGCCAGCAGTTCCGCAACAGGGGCCGCTGAAGCTTTCTTT. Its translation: CASSSATGAAEAFF.

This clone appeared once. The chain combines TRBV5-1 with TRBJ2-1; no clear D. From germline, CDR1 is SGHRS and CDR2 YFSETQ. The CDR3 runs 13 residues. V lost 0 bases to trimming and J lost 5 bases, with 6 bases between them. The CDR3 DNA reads TGCGCCAGCAGCTTGGGATCGAACAATGAGCAGTTCTTC. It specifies CASSLGSNNEQFF.

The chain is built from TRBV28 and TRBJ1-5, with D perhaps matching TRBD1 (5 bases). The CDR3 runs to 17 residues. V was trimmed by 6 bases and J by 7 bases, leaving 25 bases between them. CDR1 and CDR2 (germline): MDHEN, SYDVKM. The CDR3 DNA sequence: TGTGCCAGCAGCCAGTGGGGGGATCCCTCAATTCGCCAGCCCCAGCATTTT. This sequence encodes CASSQWGDPSIRQPQHF.

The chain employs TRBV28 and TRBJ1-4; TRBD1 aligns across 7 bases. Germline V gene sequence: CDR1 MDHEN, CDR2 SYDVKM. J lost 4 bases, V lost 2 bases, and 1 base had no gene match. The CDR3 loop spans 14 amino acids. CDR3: CASSLNRGNEKLFF. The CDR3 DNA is TGTGCCAGCAGTTTAAACAGGGGTAATGAAAAACTGTTTTTT.

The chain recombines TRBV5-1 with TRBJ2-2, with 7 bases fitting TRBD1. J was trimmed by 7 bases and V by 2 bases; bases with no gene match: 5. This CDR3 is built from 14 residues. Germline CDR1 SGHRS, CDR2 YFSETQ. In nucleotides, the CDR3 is TGCGCCAGCAGCTTCGAAACAGGGGTCGGGGAGCTGTTTTTT. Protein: CASSFETGVGELFF.

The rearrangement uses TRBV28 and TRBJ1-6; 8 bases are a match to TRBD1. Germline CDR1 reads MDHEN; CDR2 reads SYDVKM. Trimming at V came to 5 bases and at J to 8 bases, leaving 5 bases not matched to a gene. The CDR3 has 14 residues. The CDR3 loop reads CASSPGGADSPLHF. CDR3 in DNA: TGTGCCAGCAGTCCAGGGGGCGCGGATTCACCCCTCCACTTT.

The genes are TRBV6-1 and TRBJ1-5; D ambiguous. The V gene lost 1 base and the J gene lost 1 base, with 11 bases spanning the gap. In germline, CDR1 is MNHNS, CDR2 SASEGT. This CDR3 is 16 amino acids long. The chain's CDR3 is CASSEVIGQSNQPQHF. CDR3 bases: TGTGCCAGCAGTGAAGTTATTGGGCAGAGCAATCAGCCCCAGCATTTT.